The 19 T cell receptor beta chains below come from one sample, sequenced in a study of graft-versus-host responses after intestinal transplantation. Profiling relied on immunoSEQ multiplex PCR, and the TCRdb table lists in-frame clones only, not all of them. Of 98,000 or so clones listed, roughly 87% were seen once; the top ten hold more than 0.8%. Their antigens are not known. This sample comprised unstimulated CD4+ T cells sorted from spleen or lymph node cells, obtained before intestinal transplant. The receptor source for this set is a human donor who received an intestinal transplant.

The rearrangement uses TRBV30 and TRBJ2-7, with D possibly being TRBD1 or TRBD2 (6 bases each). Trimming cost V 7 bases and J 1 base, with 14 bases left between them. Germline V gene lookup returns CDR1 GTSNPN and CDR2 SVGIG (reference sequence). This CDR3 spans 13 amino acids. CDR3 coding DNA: TGTGCCTCGGGGGCCGGGGTATCCTACGAGCAGTACTTC. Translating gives CASGAGVSYEQYF. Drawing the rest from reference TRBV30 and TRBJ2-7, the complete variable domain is SQTIHQWPATLVQPVGSPLSLECTVEGTSNPNLYWYRQAAGRGLQLLFYSVGIGQISSEVPQNLSASRPQDRQFILSSKKLLLSDSGFYLCASGAGVSYEQYFGPGTRLTVT.

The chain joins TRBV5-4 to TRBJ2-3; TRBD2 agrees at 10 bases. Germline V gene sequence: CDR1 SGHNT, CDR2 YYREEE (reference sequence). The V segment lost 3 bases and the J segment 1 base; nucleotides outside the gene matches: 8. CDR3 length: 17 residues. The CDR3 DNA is TGTGCCAGCAGCTCACTGAGCGGGGGGGACGGCACAGATACGCAGTATTTT. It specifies CASSSLSGGDGTDTQYF.

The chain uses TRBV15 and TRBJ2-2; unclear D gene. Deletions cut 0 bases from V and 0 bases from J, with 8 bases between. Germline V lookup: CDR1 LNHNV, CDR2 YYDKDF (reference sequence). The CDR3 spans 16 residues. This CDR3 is CATSRDKGTNTGELFF. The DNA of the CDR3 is TGTGCCACCAGCAGAGATAAGGGAACGAACACCGGGGAGCTGTTTTTT.

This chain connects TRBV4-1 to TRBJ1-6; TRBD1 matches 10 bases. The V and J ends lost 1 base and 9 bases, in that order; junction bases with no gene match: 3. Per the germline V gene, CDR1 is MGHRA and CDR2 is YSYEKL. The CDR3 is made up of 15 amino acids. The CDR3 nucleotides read TGCGCCAGCAGCCAAGTAGGGACAGGGGCTTCACCCCTCCACTTT. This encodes CASSQVGTGASPLHF.

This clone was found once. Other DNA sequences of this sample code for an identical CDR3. The CDR3 sequence: CASSWTANEKLFF. The CDR3 region has the DNA TGTGCCAGCAGTTGGACAGCTAATGAAAAACTGTTTTTT. The chain uses TRBV6-5 and TRBJ1-4; the D gene is possibly TRBD1 (6 bases). Trimming took off 4 bases at V and 3 bases at J, with 6 bases between the two ends. The CDR3 length is 13 residues. Germline V lookup: CDR1 MNHEY, CDR2 SVGAGI.

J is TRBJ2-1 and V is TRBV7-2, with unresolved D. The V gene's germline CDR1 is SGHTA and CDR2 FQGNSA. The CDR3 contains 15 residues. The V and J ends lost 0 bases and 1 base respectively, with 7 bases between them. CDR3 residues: CASSLASSSYNEQFF. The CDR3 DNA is TGTGCCAGCAGCTTAGCGTCTTCGTCCTACAATGAGCAGTTCTTC.

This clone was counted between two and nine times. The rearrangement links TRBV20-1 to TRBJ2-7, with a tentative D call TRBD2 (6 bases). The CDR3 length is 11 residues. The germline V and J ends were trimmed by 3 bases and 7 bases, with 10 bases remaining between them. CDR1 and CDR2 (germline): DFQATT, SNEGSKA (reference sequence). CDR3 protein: CSASGSWEQYF. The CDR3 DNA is TGCAGTGCTAGCGGGAGCTGGGAGCAGTACTTC.

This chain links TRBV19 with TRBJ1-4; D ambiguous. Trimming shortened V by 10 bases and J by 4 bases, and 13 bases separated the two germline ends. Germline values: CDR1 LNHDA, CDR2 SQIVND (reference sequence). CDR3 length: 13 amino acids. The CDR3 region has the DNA TGTGCCACGCGGCGGGGAGGTAATGAAAAACTGTTTTTT. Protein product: CATRRGGNEKLFF.

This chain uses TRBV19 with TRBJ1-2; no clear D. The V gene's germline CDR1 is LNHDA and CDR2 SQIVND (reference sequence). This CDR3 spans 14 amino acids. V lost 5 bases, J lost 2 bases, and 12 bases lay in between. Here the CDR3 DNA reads TGTGCCAGTAGTTCCTGGACGGAAAACTATGGCTACACCTTC. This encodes CASSSWTENYGYTF.

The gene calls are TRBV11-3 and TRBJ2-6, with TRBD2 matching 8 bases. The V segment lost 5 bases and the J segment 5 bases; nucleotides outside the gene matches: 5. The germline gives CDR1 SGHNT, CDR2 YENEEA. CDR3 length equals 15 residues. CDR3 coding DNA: TGTGCCAGCAGCCCCGGGGGGGCCCGGGCCAACGTCCTGACTTTC. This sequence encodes CASSPGGARANVLTF.

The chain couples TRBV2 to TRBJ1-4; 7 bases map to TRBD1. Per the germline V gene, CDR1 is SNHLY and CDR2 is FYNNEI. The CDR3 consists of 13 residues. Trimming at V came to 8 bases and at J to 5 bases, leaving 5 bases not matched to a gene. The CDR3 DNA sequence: TGTGCCAGCGTTACAGGGGTCAATGAAAAACTGTTTTTT. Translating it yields CASVTGVNEKLFF.

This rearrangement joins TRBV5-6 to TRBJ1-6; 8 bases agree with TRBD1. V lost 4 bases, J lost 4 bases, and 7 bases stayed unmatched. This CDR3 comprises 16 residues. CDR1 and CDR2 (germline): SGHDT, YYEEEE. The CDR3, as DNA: TGTGCCAGCAGCCAGGGGGCGGTGAATTATAATTCACCCCTCCACTTT. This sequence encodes CASSQGAVNYNSPLHF. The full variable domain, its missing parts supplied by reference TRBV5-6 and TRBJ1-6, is DAGVTQSPTHLIKTRGQQVTLRCSPKSGHDTVSWYQQALGQGPQFIFQYYEEEERQRGNFPDRFSGHQFPNYSSELNVNALLLGDSALYLCASSQGAVNYNSPLHFGNGTRLTVT.

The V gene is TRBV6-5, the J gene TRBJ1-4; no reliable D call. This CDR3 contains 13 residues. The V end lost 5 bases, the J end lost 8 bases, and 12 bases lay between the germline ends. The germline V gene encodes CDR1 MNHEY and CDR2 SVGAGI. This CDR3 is CASSRDSREKLFF. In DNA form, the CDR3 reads TGTGCCAGCAGTCGAGACTCTAGGGAAAAACTGTTTTTT.

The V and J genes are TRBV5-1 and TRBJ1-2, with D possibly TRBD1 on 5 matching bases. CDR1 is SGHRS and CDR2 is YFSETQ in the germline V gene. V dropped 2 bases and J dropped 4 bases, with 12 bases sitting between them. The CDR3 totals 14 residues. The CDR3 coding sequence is TGCGCCAGCAGCTTAAGTCCCAGGGCCTATGGCTACACCTTC. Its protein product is CASSLSPRAYGYTF.

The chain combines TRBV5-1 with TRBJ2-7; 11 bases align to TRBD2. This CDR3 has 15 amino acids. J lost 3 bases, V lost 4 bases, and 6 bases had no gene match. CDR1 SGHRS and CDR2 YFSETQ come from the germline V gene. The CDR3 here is CASSGGTSGNYEQYF. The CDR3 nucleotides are TGCGCCAGCAGCGGAGGGACTAGCGGAAACTACGAGCAGTACTTC.

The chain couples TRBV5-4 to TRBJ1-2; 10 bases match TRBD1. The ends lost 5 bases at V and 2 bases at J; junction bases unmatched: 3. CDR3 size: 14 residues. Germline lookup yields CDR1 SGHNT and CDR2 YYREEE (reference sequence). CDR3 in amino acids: CASRPGQGNYGYTF. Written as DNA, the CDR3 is TGTGCCAGCAGGCCGGGACAGGGGAACTATGGCTACACCTTC.

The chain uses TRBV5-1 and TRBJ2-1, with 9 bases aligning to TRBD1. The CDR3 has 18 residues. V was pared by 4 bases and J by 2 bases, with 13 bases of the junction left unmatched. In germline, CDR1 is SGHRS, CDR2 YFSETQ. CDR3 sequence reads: CASSGEGQGLGPYNEQFF. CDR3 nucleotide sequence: TGCGCCAGCAGCGGGGAGGGACAGGGATTGGGGCCCTACAATGAGCAGTTCTTC. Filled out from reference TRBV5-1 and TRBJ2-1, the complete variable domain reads KAGVTQTPRYLIKTRGQQVTLSCSPISGHRSVSWYQQTPGQGLQFLFEYFSETQRNKGNFPGRFSGRQFSNSRSEMNVSTLELGDSALYLCASSGEGQGLGPYNEQFFGPGTRLTVL.

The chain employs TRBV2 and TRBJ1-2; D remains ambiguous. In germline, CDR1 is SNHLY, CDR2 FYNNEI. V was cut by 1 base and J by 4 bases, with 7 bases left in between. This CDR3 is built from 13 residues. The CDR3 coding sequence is TGTGCCAGCAGTGAAGGGCCCGTCTATGGCTACACCTTC. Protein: CASSEGPVYGYTF.

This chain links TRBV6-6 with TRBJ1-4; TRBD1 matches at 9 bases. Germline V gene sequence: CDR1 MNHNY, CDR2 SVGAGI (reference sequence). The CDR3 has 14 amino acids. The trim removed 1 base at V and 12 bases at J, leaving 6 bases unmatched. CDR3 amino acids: CASSYLGQGVELFF. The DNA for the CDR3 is TGTGCCAGCAGTTACTTGGGACAGGGTGTCGAACTGTTTTTT.